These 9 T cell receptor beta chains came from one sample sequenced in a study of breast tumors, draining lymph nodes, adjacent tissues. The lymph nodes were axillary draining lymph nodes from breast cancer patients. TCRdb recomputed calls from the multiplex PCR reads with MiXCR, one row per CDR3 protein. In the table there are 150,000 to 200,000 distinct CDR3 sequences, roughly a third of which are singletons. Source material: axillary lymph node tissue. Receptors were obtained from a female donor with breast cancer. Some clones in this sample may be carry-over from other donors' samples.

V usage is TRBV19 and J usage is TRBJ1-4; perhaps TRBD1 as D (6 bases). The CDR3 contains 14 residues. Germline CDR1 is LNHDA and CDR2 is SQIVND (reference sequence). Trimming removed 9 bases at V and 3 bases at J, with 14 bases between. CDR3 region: CASREEGANEKLFF. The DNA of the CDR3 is TGTGCCAGCAGAGAGGAGGGGGCTAATGAAAAACTGTTTTTT. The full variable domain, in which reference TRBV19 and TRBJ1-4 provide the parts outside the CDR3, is DGGITQSPKYLFRKEGQNVTLSCEQNLNHDAMYWYRQDPGQGLRLIYYSQIVNDFQKGDIAEGYSVSREKKESFPLTVTSAQKNPTAFYLCASREEGANEKLFFGSGTQLSVL.

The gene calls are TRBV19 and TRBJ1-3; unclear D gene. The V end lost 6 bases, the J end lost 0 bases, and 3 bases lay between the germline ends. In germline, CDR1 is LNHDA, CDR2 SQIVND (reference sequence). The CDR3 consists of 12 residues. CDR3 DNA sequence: TGTGCCAGTAGGAACTCTGGAAACACCATATATTTT. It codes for CASRNSGNTIYF.

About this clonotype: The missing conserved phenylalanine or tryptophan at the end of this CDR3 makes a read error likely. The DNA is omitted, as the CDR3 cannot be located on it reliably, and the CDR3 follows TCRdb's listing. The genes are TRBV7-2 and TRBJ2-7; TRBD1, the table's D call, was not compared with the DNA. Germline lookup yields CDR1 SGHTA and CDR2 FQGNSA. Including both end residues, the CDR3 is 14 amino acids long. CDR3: CASSFGGNLYEQHL.

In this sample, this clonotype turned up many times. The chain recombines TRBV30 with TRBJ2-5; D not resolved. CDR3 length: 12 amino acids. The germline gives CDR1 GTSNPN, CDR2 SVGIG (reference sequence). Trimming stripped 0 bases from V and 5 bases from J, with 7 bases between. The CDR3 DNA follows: TGTGCCTGGAGTGTACGGATGGAGACCCAGTACTTC. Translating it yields CAWSVRMETQYF.

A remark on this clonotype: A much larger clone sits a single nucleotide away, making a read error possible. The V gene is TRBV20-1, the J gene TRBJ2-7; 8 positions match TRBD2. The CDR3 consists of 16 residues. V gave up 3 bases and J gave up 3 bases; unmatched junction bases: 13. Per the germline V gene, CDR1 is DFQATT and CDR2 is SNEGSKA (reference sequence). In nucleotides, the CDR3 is TGCAGTGCTAGGAGGACGGGGGGGGCCGCAGGCTACGAGCAGTACTTC. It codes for CSARRTGGAAGYEQYF.

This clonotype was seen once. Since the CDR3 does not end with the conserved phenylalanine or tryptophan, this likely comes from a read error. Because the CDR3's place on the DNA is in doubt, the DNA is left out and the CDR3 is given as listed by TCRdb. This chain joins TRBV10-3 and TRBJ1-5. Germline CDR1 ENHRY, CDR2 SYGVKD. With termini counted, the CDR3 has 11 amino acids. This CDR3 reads CAISESRASGI.

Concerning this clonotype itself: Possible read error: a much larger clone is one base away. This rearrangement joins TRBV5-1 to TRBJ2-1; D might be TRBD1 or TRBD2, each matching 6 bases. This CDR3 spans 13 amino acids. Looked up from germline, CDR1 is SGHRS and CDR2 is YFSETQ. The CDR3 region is CASGLQGGDEQFF. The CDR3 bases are TGCGCCAGCGGCTTACAGGGAGGCGATGAGCAGTTCTTC.

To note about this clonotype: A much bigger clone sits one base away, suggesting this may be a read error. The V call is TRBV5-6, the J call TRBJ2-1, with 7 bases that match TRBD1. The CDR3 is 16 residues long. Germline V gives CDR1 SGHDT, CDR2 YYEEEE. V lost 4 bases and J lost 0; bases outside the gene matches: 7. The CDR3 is CASSVRQGSSYNEQFF. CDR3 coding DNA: TGTGCCAGCAGCGTGCGACAGGGATCCTCCTACAATGAGCAGTTCTTC.

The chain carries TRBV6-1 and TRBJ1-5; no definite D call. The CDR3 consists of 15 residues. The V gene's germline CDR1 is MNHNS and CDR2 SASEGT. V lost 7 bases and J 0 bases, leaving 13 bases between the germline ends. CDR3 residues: CASNEVRDSNQPQHF. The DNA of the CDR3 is TGTGCCAGCAATGAGGTTCGGGATAGCAATCAGCCCCAGCATTTT.